The rows below give T cell receptor beta chains drawn from one sample of a study of T-cell memory formation after mild COVID-19. TCRdb called the 5' RACE reads again in MiXCR, with one record for every CDR3 protein. The sample records some 320,000 distinct CDR3 sequences, less than 20% being singletons. The sequencing input was PBMCs or a T cell subset sorted from them (not recorded which). The source of these receptors is a man aged 18 to 30 who had mild COVID-19 (a few samples of this study predate the infection). Cell type and time point are not known. Both conserved end residues are part of each CDR3. A D gene is named only where the DNA matches it firmly. A row's size may be missing; if present it is once, few, many or a size class.

j_gene | d_gene | abundance | v_gene | CDR3aa | CDR3nt
TRBJ2-6 | . | many | TRBV6-4 | CASSSSGANVLTF | TGTGCCAGCAGTTCCTCTGGGGCCAACGTCCTGACTTTC
TRBJ2-1 | TRBD2 | . | TRBV4-2 | CASSQEWRLAGGNEQFF | TGTGCCAGCAGCCAAGAATGGAGACTAGCGGGGGGCAATGAGCAGTTCTTC
TRBJ1-5 | . | few | TRBV4-1 | CASSSIRGLNQPQHF | TGCGCCAGCAGCAGTATTAGGGGCCTCAATCAGCCCCAGCATTTT
TRBJ2-5 | TRBD2 | . | TRBV6-6 | CASSPAAGGRETQYF | TGTGCCAGCAGTCCCGCGGCGGGGGGTAGAGAGACCCAGTACTTC
TRBJ2-7 | . | many | TRBV5-1 | CASSPGLNYEQYF | TGCGCCAGCAGCCCGGGACTGAACTACGAGCAGTACTTC
TRBJ2-3 | TRBD2 | few | TRBV3-1 | CASSQGLAGGMTDTQYF | TGTGCCAGCAGCCAAGGACTAGCGGGGGGAATGACAGATACGCAGTATTTT
TRBJ1-5 | . | many | TRBV6-2/TRBV6-3 | CASSSPGQKLNQPQHF | TGTGCCAGCAGTTCACCTGGACAGAAGCTCAATCAGCCCCAGCATTTT
TRBJ1-2 | TRBD1 | . | TRBV7-9 | CASSHGTGYGYTF | TGTGCCAGCAGCCACGGGACAGGCTATGGCTACACCTTC
TRBJ2-5 | TRBD1 | . | TRBV5-1 | CASSEGQGLAETQYF | TGCGCCAGCAGCGAGGGACAGGGGCTCGCAGAGACCCAGTACTTC
TRBJ2-1 | TRBD2 | . | TRBV5-1 | CASATPGLAANEQFF | TGCGCCAGCGCCACGCCTGGACTAGCGGCAAATGAGCAGTTCTTC
TRBJ1-2 | TRBD1 | many | TRBV7-9 | CASSPGQGHGYTF | TGTGCCAGCAGCCCCGGACAGGGCCATGGCTACACCTTC
TRBJ1-3 | . | few | TRBV9 | CASSGTVKSGNTIYF | TGTGCCAGCAGTGGGACGGTAAAATCTGGAAACACCATATATTTT
TRBJ1-1 | . | few | TRBV12-3/TRBV12-4 | CASSWTRNTEAFF | TGTGCCAGCAGCTGGACGAGGAACACTGAAGCTTTCTTT
TRBJ2-1 | . | many | TRBV5-4 | CASSLLGQVGFF | TGTGCCAGCAGCTTGCTCGGACAAGTGGGGTTCTTC
TRBJ2-7 | . | . | TRBV25-1 | CASSWRFGQEQYF | TGTGCCAGCAGTTGGCGGTTCGGTCAAGAGCAGTACTTC
TRBJ2-1 | . | few | TRBV5-1 | CASNGRDTYNEQFF | TGCGCCAGCAACGGACGGGACACCTACAATGAGCAGTTCTTC
TRBJ2-3 | TRBD2 | . | TRBV7-2 | CASRDGRGGDTQYF | TGTGCCAGCAGGGACGGACGGGGGGGCGATACGCAGTATTTT
TRBJ2-1 | TRBD2 | few | TRBV7-3 | CASSTGTSGGAEEQFF | TGTGCCAGCAGCACAGGGACTAGCGGGGGGGCCGAGGAGCAGTTCTTC
TRBJ2-3 | . | many | TRBV7-6 | CASSLGTDLGDTQYF | TGTGCCAGCAGCTTAGGCACGGACTTGGGGGATACGCAGTATTTT
TRBJ1-2 | TRBD1 | . | TRBV25-1 | CASSPHPDRGYGYTF | TGTGCCAGCAGTCCTCATCCGGACAGGGGATATGGCTACACCTTC
TRBJ2-5 | . | . | TRBV2 | CASKAQGRETQYF | TGTGCCAGCAAGGCTCAGGGAAGGGAGACCCAGTACTTC
TRBJ2-3 | TRBD2 | many | TRBV20-1 | CSAPWAGGPADTQYF | TGCAGTGCTCCCTGGGCGGGGGGGCCGGCAGATACGCAGTATTTT